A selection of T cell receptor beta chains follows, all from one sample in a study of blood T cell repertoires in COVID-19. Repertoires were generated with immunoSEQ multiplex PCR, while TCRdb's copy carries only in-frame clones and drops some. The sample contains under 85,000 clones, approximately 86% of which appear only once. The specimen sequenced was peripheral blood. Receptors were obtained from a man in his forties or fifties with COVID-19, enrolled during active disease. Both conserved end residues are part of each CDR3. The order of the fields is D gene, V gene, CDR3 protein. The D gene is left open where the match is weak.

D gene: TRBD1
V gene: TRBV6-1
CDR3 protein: CASSDPGTANSPLHF

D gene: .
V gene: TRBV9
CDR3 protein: CASSASPEGGGKGYTF

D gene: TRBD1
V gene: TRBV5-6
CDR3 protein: CASSKERDRVTEAFF

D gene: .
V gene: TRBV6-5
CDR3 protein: CASSSNRASYEQYF

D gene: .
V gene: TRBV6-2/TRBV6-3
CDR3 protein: CASSNPPRQPQHF

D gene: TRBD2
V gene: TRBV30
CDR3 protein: CAWINGLAGRRDTQYF

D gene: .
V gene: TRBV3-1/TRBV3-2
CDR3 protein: CASSQGYSGANVLTF

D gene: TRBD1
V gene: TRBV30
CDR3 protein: CAWIRTGSSYEQYF

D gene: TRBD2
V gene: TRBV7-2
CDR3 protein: CASSQTSVNEQFF

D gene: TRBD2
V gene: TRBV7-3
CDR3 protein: CASSSSGGARETQYF

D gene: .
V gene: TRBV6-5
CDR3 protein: CASSYSRRDYGYTF

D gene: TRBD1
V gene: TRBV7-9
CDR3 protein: CASSEHGTVDTEAFF

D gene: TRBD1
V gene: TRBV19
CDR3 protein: CASGRTGGAGGYTF

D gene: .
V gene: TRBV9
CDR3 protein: CASSTFAGGYGYTF

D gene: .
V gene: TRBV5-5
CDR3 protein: CASSFTGWNEQFF

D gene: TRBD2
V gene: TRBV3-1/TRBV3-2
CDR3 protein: CASSPERGGRSYEQYF

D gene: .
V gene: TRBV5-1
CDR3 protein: CASSLGQYNEQFF

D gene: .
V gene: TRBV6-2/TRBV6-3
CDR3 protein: CASSKSRGSGNQPQHF

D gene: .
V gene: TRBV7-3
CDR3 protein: CASSLTGGEDTQYF

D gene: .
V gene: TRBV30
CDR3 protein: CAWSVQAWEQYF

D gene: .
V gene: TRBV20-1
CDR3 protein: CSARLGDTQYF

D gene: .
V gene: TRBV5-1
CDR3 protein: CASSLQPRGSNQPQHF

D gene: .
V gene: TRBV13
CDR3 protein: CASSLRPGEGGSYNSPLHF

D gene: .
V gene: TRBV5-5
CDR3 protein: CASSLEQGTGELFF

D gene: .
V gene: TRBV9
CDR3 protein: CASSVGLPDSGNTIYF

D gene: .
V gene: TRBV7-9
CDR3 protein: CASSLSISLGEQFF

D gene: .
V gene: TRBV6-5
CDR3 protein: CASSYRPGGPQHF

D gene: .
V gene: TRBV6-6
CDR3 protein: CASSYTGSSGNTIYF

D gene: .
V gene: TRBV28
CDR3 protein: CASSLVQQDYGYTF

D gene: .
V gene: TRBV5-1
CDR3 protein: CASSLAGGDEQYF

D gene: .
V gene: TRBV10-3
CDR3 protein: CAISKTPGEDEQYF

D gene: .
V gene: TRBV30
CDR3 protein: CAWSGQSGEKLFF

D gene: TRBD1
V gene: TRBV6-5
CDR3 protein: CASSPDRDSGNTIYF

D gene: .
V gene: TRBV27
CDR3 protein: CASSLNFRGSYNEQFF

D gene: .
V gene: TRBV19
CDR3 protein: CASSIDAVGELFF

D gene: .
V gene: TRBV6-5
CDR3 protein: CASSYSNRGGNEQFF

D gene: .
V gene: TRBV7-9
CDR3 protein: CASSLGWFDSNIQYF

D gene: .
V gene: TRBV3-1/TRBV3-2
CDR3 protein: CASSQGQGGRGEQYF

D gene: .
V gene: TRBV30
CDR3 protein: CAWSVGGADTQYF

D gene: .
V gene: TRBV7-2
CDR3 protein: CASSPGGENGNTIYF

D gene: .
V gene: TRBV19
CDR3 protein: CASHPSHRQDQPQHF

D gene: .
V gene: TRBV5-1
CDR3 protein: CASSLGGRLESGNTIYF

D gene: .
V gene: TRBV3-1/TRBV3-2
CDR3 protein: CASSRGGTDTQYF

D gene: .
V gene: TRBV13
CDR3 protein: CASSLGPGGVSYEQYF